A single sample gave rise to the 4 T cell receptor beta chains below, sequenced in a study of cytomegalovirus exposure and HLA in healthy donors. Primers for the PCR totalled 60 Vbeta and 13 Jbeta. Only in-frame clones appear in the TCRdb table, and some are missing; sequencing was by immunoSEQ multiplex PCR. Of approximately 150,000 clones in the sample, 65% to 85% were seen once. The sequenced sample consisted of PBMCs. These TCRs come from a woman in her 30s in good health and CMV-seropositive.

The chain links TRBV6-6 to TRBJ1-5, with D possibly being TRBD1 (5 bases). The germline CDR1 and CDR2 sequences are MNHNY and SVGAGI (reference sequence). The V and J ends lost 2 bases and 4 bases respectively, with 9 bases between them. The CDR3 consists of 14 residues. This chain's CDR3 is CASSYRTQNQPQHF. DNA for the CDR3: TGTGCCAGCAGTTACCGGACACAGAATCAGCCCCAGCATTTT.

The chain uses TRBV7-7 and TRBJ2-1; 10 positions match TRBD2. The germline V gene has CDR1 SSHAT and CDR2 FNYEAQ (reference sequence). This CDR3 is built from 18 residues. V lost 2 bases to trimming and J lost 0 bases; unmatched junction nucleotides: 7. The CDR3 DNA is TGTGCCAGCAGCTTAAGGCTAGCGGGGGTCAGCTCCTACAATGAGCAGTTCTTC. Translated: CASSLRLAGVSSYNEQFF. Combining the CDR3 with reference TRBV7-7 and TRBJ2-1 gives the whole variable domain GAGVSQSPRYKVTKRGQDVTLRCDPISSHATLYWYQQALGQGPEFLTYFNYEAQPDKSGLPSDRFSAERPEGSISTLTIQRTEQRDSAMYRCASSLRLAGVSSYNEQFFGPGTRLTVL.

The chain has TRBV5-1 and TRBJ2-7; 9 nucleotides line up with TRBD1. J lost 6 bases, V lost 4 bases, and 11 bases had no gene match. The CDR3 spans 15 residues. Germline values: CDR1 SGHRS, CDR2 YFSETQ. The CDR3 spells CASSSTGTGRREQYF. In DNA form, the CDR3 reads TGCGCCAGCAGCAGCACCGGGACAGGGAGGCGCGAGCAGTACTTC.

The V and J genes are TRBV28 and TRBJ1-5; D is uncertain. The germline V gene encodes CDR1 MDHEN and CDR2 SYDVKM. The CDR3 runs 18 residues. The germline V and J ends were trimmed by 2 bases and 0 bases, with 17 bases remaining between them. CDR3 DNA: TGTGCCAGCAGTTTAAGAGACTACCAAAAATATAGCAATCAGCCCCAGCATTTT. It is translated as CASSLRDYQKYSNQPQHF.